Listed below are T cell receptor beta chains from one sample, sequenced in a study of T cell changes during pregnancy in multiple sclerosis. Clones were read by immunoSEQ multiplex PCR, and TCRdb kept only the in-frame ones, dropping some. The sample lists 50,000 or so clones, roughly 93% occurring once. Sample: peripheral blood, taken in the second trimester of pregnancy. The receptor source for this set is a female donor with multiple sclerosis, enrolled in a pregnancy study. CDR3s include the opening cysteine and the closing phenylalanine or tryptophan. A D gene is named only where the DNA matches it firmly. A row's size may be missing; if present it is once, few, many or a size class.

CDR3: CASSWATDTQYF; DNA: TGTGCCAGCAGCTGGGCCACAGATACGCAGTATTTT; V: TRBV5-4; size: NA; D: NA; J: TRBJ2-3
CDR3: CASSLRDRGSEQYF; DNA: TGTGCCAGCAGCCTCCGGGACCGGGGGTCCGAGCAGTACTTC; V: TRBV7-2; size: NA; D: NA; J: TRBJ2-7
CDR3: CASSSGDSETYNEQFF; DNA: TGTGCCAGCAGTTCAGGAGACAGCGAAACCTACAATGAGCAGTTCTTC; V: TRBV6-5; size: NA; D: NA; J: TRBJ2-1
CDR3: CASSEARGPYGYTF; DNA: TGCGCCAGCAGTGAGGCCAGGGGGCCCTATGGCTACACCTTC; V: TRBV10-1; size: few; D: TRBD1; J: TRBJ1-2
CDR3: CASSPDRAEVGNQPQHF; DNA: TGTGCCAGCTCCCCCGACAGGGCGGAGGTTGGCAATCAGCCCCAGCATTTT; V: TRBV18; size: once; D: TRBD1; J: TRBJ1-5
CDR3: CASSLRQMNTEAFF; DNA: TGTGCCAGCAGCCTCCGACAGATGAACACTGAAGCTTTCTTT; V: TRBV7-9; size: NA; D: NA; J: TRBJ1-1
CDR3: CASSVVGAGVGYEQFF; DNA: TGTGCCAGCAGCGTAGTCGGAGCGGGAGTTGGTTATGAGCAGTTCTTC; V: TRBV9; size: NA; D: TRBD2; J: TRBJ2-1
CDR3: CAISKASGGTDTQYF; DNA: TGTGCCATCTCCAAGGCTAGCGGGGGCACAGATACGCAGTATTTT; V: TRBV10-3; size: NA; D: TRBD2; J: TRBJ2-3
CDR3: CASSPGHGDYGYTF; DNA: TGTGCCAGCAGCCCCGGGCACGGGGACTATGGCTACACCTTC; V: TRBV13; size: NA; D: NA; J: TRBJ1-2
CDR3: CASSTGLAGTIQETQYF; DNA: TGCGCCAGCAGCACGGGACTAGCGGGAACCATCCAAGAGACCCAGTACTTC; V: TRBV5-1; size: NA; D: TRBD2; J: TRBJ2-5
CDR3: CASSQDVAGGGGNEQFF; DNA: TGCGCCAGCAGCCAAGATGTAGCGGGAGGGGGAGGCAATGAGCAGTTCTTC; V: TRBV4-3; size: NA; D: TRBD2; J: TRBJ2-1
CDR3: CASSLLASGSSYNEQFF; DNA: TGCGCCAGCAGCTTGTTGGCTAGCGGAAGCTCCTACAATGAGCAGTTCTTC; V: TRBV5-1; size: NA; D: TRBD2; J: TRBJ2-1
CDR3: CASCKGYQETQYF; DNA: TGTGCCAGCTGCAAGGGGTACCAAGAGACCCAGTACTTC; V: TRBV7-9; size: NA; D: NA; J: TRBJ2-5
CDR3: CASSSKDLVGPETQYF; DNA: TGTGCCAGCAGCTCAAAAGATTTAGTTGGGCCAGAGACCCAGTACTTC; V: TRBV7-9; size: NA; D: NA; J: TRBJ2-5
CDR3: CASSIGQGVGEQYF; DNA: TGTGCTAGCAGCATAGGACAGGGGGTGGGGGAGCAGTACTTC; V: TRBV7-7; size: NA; D: TRBD1; J: TRBJ2-7